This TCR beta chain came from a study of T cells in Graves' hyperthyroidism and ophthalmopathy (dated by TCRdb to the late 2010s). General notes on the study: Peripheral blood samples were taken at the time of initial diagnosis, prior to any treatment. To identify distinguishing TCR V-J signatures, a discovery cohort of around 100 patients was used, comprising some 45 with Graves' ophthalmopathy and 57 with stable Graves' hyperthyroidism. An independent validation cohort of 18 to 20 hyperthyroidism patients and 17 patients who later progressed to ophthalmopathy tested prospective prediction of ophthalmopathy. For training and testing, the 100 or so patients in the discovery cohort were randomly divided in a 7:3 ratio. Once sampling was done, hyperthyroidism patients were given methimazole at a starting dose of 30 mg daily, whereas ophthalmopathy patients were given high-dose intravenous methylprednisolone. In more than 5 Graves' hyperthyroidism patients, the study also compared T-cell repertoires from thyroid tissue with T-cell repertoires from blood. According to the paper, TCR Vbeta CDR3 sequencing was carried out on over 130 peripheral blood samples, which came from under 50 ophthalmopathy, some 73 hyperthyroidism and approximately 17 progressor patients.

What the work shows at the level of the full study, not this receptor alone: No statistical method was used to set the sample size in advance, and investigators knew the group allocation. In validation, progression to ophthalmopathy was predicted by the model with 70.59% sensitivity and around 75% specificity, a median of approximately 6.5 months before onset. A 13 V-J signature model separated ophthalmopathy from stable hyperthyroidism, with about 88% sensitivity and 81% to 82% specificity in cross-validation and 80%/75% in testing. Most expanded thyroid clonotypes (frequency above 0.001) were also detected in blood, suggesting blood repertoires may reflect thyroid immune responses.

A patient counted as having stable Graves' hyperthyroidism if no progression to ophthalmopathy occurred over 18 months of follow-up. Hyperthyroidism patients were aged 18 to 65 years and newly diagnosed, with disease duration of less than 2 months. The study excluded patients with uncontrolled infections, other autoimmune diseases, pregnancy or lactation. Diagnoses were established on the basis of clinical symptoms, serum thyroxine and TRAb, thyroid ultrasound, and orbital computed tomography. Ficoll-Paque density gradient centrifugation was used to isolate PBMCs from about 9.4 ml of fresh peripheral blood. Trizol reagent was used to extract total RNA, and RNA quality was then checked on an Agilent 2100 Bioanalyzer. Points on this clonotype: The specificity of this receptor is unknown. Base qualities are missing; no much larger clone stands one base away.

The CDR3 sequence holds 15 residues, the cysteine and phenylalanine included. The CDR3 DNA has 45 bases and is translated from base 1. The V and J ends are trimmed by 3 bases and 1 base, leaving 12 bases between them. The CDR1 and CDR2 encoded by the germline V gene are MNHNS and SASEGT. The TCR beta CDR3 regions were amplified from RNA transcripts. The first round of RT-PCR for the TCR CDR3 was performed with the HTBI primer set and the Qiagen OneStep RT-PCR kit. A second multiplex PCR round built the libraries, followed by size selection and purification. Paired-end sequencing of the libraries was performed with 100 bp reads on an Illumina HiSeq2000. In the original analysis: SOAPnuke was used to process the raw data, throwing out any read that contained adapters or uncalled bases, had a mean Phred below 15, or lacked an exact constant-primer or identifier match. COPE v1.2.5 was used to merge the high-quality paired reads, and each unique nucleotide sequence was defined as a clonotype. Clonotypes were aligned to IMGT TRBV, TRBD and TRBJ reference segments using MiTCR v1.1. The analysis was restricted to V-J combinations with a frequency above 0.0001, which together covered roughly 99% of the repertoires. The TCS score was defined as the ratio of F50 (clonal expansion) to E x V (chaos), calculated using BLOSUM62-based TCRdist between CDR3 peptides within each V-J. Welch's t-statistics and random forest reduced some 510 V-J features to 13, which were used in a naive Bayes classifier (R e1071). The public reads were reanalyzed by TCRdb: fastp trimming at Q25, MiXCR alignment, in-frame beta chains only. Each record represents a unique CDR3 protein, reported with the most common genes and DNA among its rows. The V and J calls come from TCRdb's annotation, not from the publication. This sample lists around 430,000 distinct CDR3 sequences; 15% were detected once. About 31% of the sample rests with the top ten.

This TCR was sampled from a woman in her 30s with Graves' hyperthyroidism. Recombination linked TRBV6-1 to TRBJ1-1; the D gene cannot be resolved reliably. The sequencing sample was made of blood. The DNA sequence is TGTGCCAGCAGTGACGACCTGGATCCGAACACTGAAGCTTTCTTT. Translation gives CASSDDLDPNTEAFF.